One and the same sample provided the 2 T cell receptor beta chains below, sequenced in a study of regulatory T cells in long-lasting Graves disease (dated by TCRdb to about 2021). The library was produced with multiplex PCR. TCRdb names Illumina HiSeq 4000 as the instrument used. CDR3 regions were amplified by Arm-PCR with iRepertoire HTBI primers to construct TCR beta libraries. Using fastp at Q25 and MiXCR, TCRdb reprocessed the public reads and kept productive beta chains. Here each entry gathers all rows of one CDR3 protein and keeps the most common genes and DNA. In this sample the table shows about 380,000 distinct CDR3 sequences, roughly a sixth of which occur a single time. The biggest ten clones account for about 20% of the sample. In light of the paper, this sample's time point label describes: newly diagnosed GD, antithyroid drugs for less than 3 months. RNA was extracted from PBMCs in TRIzol for both TCR sequencing and RNA sequencing.

The sequencing here drew on peripheral blood mononuclear cells (PBMCs), taken at new diagnosis, from a patient treated with antithyroid drugs. Receptors originate from a female donor with Graves disease.

V is TRBV5-1 and J is TRBJ1-6; 7 bases fit TRBD1. The CDR3 covers 15 residues. Germline V gene sequence: CDR1 SGHRS, CDR2 YFSETQ. The ends lost 4 bases at V and 9 bases at J; junction bases unmatched: 10. The CDR3 DNA reads as TGCGCCAGCAGCCAGGACAGGAATCGGGGTTCACCCCTCCACTTT. This codes for CASSQDRNRGSPLHF.

This clonotype was found many times. The rearrangement uses TRBV5-5 and TRBJ2-1; D is tentatively TRBD1 or TRBD2 (5 bases each). CDR3 length: 16 residues. The germline V gene encodes CDR1 SGHKS and CDR2 YYEKEE (reference sequence). The V and J ends lost 1 base and 7 bases respectively, with 18 bases between them. For the CDR3, the DNA is TGTGCCAGCAGCTTGAACTTCCCCGGGGCCGGTAATGAGCAGTTCTTC. Encoded protein: CASSLNFPGAGNEQFF.